These 24 T cell receptor beta chains were sequenced from one sample in a study of blood T cell repertoires in COVID-19. Measured with immunoSEQ multiplex PCR; TCRdb has only the in-frame clones, and not every one. The profile shows 250,000 to 350,000 clones, 75% to 90% of them singletons. The specimen sequenced was peripheral blood. These receptor sequences come from a man aged 18-30 years with active or convalescent COVID-19.

The CDR3 DNA is TGTGCCACCAGCAGAGAACTCCAGGAAAGCAATCAGCCCCAGCATTTT. Translating gives CATSRELQESNQPQHF. The V call is TRBV15, the J call TRBJ1-5; D ambiguous. From germline, CDR1 is LNHNV and CDR2 YYDKDF (reference sequence). Trimming stripped 0 bases from V and 1 base from J, with 10 bases between. There are 16 residues in the CDR3.

The V and J genes are TRBV6-2 or TRBV6-3 and TRBJ1-1; D is uncertain. This CDR3 contains 15 residues. The V end was cut by 0 bases, the J end by 1 base, with 9 bases between. Germline V CDR1 and CDR2: MNHEY, SVGEGT. The CDR3 region has the DNA TGTGCCAGCAGTTACTCTGGAGCCCCGAACACTGAAGCTTTCTTT. It encodes CASSYSGAPNTEAFF.

The chain has TRBV5-4 and TRBJ1-3; TRBD1 aligns across 7 bases. V was clipped by 4 bases and J by 2 bases; unmatched bases: 3. The CDR3 is made up of 14 amino acids. Germline V gene lookup returns CDR1 SGHNT and CDR2 YYREEE (reference sequence). The CDR3 protein is CASSRGQAGNTIYF. The DNA for the CDR3 is TGTGCCAGCAGCCGAGGACAGGCTGGAAACACCATATATTTT.

The chain links TRBV11-2 to TRBJ2-5; no clear D. The CDR3 is 14 residues long. V shed 0 bases and J shed 4 bases, with 9 bases lying between them. CDR1 is SGHAT, CDR2 FQNNGV, per germline. Written as DNA, the CDR3 is TGTGCCAGCAGCTTAGAACCAGAAGTAGAGACCCAGTACTTC. It is translated as CASSLEPEVETQYF.

The rearrangement joins TRBV10-1 to TRBJ1-4; D uncertain. The V gene's germline CDR1 is WNHNN and CDR2 SYGVQD (reference sequence). The V gene lost 2 bases and the J gene lost 6 bases, with 7 bases spanning the gap. The CDR3 spans 13 residues. The CDR3 spells CASSEAPYEKLFF. For the CDR3, the DNA is TGCGCCAGCAGTGAGGCGCCTTATGAAAAACTGTTTTTT.

This clone was counted once. The rearrangement uses TRBV27 and TRBJ2-7, with 8 nucleotides matching TRBD1. The CDR3 length is 15 residues. CDR1 MNHEY and CDR2 SMNVEV come from the germline V gene (reference sequence). V was clipped by 1 base and J by 5 bases; unmatched bases: 7. CDR3 DNA sequence: TGTGCCAGCAGTTTATGGACAGGGAGTATCGACGAGCAGTACTTC. This codes for CASSLWTGSIDEQYF.

The chain couples TRBV5-6 to TRBJ2-3; D gene unclear. V was trimmed by 0 bases and J by 5 bases, leaving 10 bases between them. CDR3 size: 14 residues. The germline gives CDR1 SGHDT, CDR2 YYEEEE. In nucleotides, the CDR3 is TGTGCCAGCAGCTTGGGCGAAGTCCTAGATACGCAGTATTTT. Its protein product is CASSLGEVLDTQYF.

CDR3 DNA: TGCAGCGTTGTAGGGCAGGGAATCTATGGCTACACCTTC. Protein sequence: CSVVGQGIYGYTF. The chain has TRBV29-1 and TRBJ1-2, with D possibly being TRBD1 (5 bases). V lost 4 bases to trimming and J lost 4 bases, with 13 bases between them. Germline-derived CDR1 and CDR2 are SQVTM and ANQGSEA. This CDR3 is built from 13 residues.

The chain combines TRBV28 with TRBJ1-1, with 8 bases matching TRBD1. The CDR3 sequence is 15 residues long. The ends lost 3 bases at V and 4 bases at J; junction bases unmatched: 7. CDR1 is MDHEN, CDR2 SYDVKM, per germline. In nucleotides, the CDR3 is TGTGCCAGCAGTTTGTTGGACAGGGCTAGCACTGAAGCTTTCTTT. Its protein product is CASSLLDRASTEAFF.

The CDR3 sequence: CASTKGQTSGANVLTF. CDR3 DNA sequence: TGTGCCAGCACCAAAGGACAGACCTCTGGGGCCAACGTCCTGACTTTC. The chain joins TRBV7-8 to TRBJ2-6; TRBD1 is a possible D gene (6 bases). V was trimmed by 7 bases and J by 0 bases, leaving 13 bases between them. There are 16 residues in the CDR3. Germline-derived CDR1 and CDR2 are SGHVS and FQNEAQ. The entire variable domain, with the rest obtained from reference TRBV7-8 and TRBJ2-6, is as follows: GAGVSQSPRYKVAKRGQDVALRCDPISGHVSLFWYQQALGQGPEFLTYFQNEAQLDKSGLPSDRFFAERPEGSVSTLKIQRTQQEDSAVYLCASTKGQTSGANVLTFGAGSRLTVL.

This rearrangement joins TRBV20-1 to TRBJ1-5; no firm D call. The germline V and J ends were trimmed by 3 bases and 3 bases, with 21 bases remaining between them. Germline CDR1 reads DFQATT; CDR2 reads SNEGSKA (reference sequence). The CDR3 contains 17 residues. The CDR3 sequence: CSASIVRGRVNNQPQHF. The CDR3 DNA reads as TGCAGTGCTAGTATAGTTCGGGGAAGGGTGAACAATCAGCCCCAGCATTTT.

This rearrangement joins TRBV28 to TRBJ2-2, with D unclear. There are 17 residues in the CDR3. CDR1 and CDR2 from the germline V gene are MDHEN and SYDVKM. Between the trimmed V and J ends, which lost 0 bases and 0 bases, there was a span of 11 bases. CDR3 region: CASSLWRSYSNTGELFF. DNA of the CDR3: TGTGCCAGCAGTTTATGGAGGAGCTATTCGAACACCGGGGAGCTGTTTTTT.

The J gene is TRBJ2-5, the V gene TRBV5-1; 8 bases match TRBD2. Germline CDR1 is SGHRS and CDR2 is YFSETQ. The ends lost 3 bases at V and 2 bases at J; junction bases unmatched: 9. This CDR3 is 16 amino acids long. DNA of the CDR3: TGCGCCAGCAGCTCGACGACTAGCGCTCCACAAGAGACCCAGTACTTC. Its translation: CASSSTTSAPQETQYF. The entire variable domain, with the rest obtained from reference TRBV5-1 and TRBJ2-5, is as follows: KAGVTQTPRYLIKTRGQQVTLSCSPISGHRSVSWYQQTPGQGLQFLFEYFSETQRNKGNFPGRFSGRQFSNSRSEMNVSTLELGDSALYLCASSSTTSAPQETQYFGPGTRLLVL.

This clone was seen a single time. The chain uses TRBV4-1 and TRBJ1-3; D perhaps matches TRBD1 (5 bases). The germline V and J ends were trimmed by 2 bases and 0 bases, with 8 bases remaining between them. Germline loops: CDR1 MGHRA, CDR2 YSYEKL. This CDR3 spans 15 amino acids. CDR3 in DNA: TGCGCCAGCAGCCAATACGACAGCTCTGGAAACACCATATATTTT. Its protein is CASSQYDSSGNTIYF.

This chain uses TRBV5-6 with TRBJ1-6; 7 bases map to TRBD1. The V gene end was trimmed by 2 bases and the J gene end by 6 bases; junction bases not matched to a gene: 11. The germline gives CDR1 SGHDT, CDR2 YYEEEE. The CDR3 totals 17 residues. The CDR3 nucleotides are TGTGCCAGCAGCTTTTTTGGGGACAGAAGTCGTAATTCACCCCTCCACTTT. Amino acids: CASSFFGDRSRNSPLHF.

This sequence joins TRBV24-1 and TRBJ2-7; D might be TRBD2 (6 bases). The germline V gene has CDR1 KGHDR and CDR2 SFDVKD. This CDR3 has 12 residues. Trimming pared 6 bases from V and 7 bases from J, leaving 12 bases between. The CDR3 nucleotides read TGTGCCACCAGTCCCGGGGGACGGGAGCAGTACTTC. It encodes CATSPGGREQYF.

The chain carries TRBV7-2 and TRBJ1-5; 8 bases align to TRBD1. The CDR3 covers 15 residues. J was trimmed by 9 bases and V by 4 bases; bases with no gene match: 11. Germline loops: CDR1 SGHTA, CDR2 FQGNSA. This CDR3 is CASSWGQAAAGPQHF. CDR3 bases: TGTGCCAGCAGCTGGGGACAGGCCGCCGCCGGGCCCCAGCATTTT.

The rearrangement uses TRBV3-1 (or the pseudogene TRBV3-2) and TRBJ2-1; D not resolved. CDR1 and CDR2 from the germline V gene are LGHDT and YNNKEL (reference sequence). V shed 4 bases and J shed 5 bases, with 9 bases lying between them. The CDR3 is 13 residues long. CDR3 loop: CASSRALNNEQFF. CDR3 coding DNA: TGTGCCAGCAGCCGGGCTCTAAACAATGAGCAGTTCTTC.

This clone showed up just a few times. J is TRBJ2-7 and V is TRBV28; 10 bases align to TRBD1. The junction had 10 bases not matched to a gene; V was cut back by 3 bases and J by 5 bases. The CDR3 has 16 residues. In germline, CDR1 is MDHEN, CDR2 SYDVKM. CDR3 DNA sequence: TGTGCCAGCAGTTTGTCCCCCGGACAGGGGGAAGACGAGCAGTACTTC. As protein: CASSLSPGQGEDEQYF.

The chain is built from TRBV7-2 and TRBJ1-6, with 7 bases lining up with TRBD1. This CDR3 is built from 15 residues. CDR1 is SGHTA and CDR2 is FQGNSA in the germline V gene. V gave up 3 bases and J gave up 7 bases; unmatched junction bases: 6. The CDR3: CASSFRRDSNSPLHF. CDR3 coding DNA: TGTGCCAGCAGCTTTCGCCGGGACAGCAATTCACCCCTCCACTTT.

The CDR3 sequence: CASRGLGSGNTIYF. DNA for the CDR3: TGCGCCAGCAGGGGACTTGGGTCTGGAAACACCATATATTTT. The chain combines TRBV10-1 with TRBJ1-3; D is perhaps TRBD1 (5 bases). CDR3 length: 14 amino acids. Per germline, CDR1 WNHNN and CDR2 SYGVQD (reference sequence). Trimming stripped 6 bases from V and 1 base from J, with 10 bases between.

The V call is TRBV18, the J call TRBJ2-1; 12 nucleotides align to TRBD2. The junction had 3 bases not matched to a gene; V was cut back by 6 bases and J by 3 bases. The CDR3 consists of 15 residues. The germline V gene encodes CDR1 KGHSH and CDR2 LQKENI. The CDR3 DNA is TGTGCCAGCTCGCTAGCGGGGGGGAACTACAATGAGCAGTTCTTC. It encodes CASSLAGGNYNEQFF.

The V gene is TRBV4-3, the J gene TRBJ1-1, with no clear D. The CDR3 totals 13 residues. Looked up from germline, CDR1 is LGHNA and CDR2 is YSLEER. Trimming left V 1 base short and J 7 bases short, with 10 bases between. Written as DNA, the CDR3 is TGCGCCAGCAGCCAAGGGGTGGGGAGTGAAGCTTTCTTT. Its translation is CASSQGVGSEAFF.

This clone was observed a single time. V gene TRBV10-2 combines with J gene TRBJ2-5, with TRBD2 matching over 12 bases. The CDR3 covers 17 residues. Germline assignment: CDR1 WSHSY and CDR2 SAAADI. The junction had 12 bases not matched to a gene; V was cut back by 8 bases and J by 2 bases. The DNA of the CDR3 is TGCGCCAGCGGGGGAACTAGCGGGGGGCGGTGGCAAGAGACCCAGTACTTC. The encoded protein is CASGGTSGGRWQETQYF.